The rows below give T cell receptor beta chains drawn from one sample of a study of T cell responses to AZD1222 COVID-19 vaccine. Clones were sequenced by immunoSEQ multiplex PCR, and TCRdb holds only the in-frame ones, with some missing. Among some 150,000 clones, roughly 88% were seen once, and the ten largest hold about 8%. Sequencing used peripheral blood, obtained on day 0 of AZD1222 vaccination. These receptors came from an adult in good health. CDR3s include the opening cysteine and the closing phenylalanine or tryptophan. The D gene is left open where the match is weak. Some rows have no size entry. The others give once, few or many, or a class for an expanded clone.

>-|TRBV4-2|TRBJ2-7|-
CASSLGGNYEQYF
TGTGCCAGCAGCCTTGGGGGGAACTACGAGCAGTACTTC
>-|TRBV3-1/TRBV3-2|TRBJ2-7|TRBD2
CASSLISGSSSYEQCF
TGTGCCAGCAGCCTCATCAGCGGGAGTTCTTCCTACGAGCAGTGCTTC
>-|TRBV10-3|TRBJ2-2|-
CAISEGSPGELFF
TGTGCCATCAGTGAAGGGTCGCCCGGGGAGCTGTTTTTT
>-|TRBV4-1|TRBJ1-2|-
CASSPLTWNASNYGYTF
TGCGCCAGCAGCCCCTTGACGTGGAACGCCTCTAACTATGGCTACACCTTC
>once|TRBV2|TRBJ2-6|-
CASMRAAGSGANVLTF
TGTGCCAGCATGCGGGCCGCAGGCTCTGGGGCCAACGTCCTGACTTTC
>few|TRBV5-6|TRBJ1-2|-
CASTLGGNYGYTF
TGTGCCAGCACCCTAGGGGGGAACTATGGCTACACCTTC
>-|TRBV10-3|TRBJ1-6|TRBD1
CAIRSTGERTPLHF
TGTGCCATCAGGTCCACAGGGGAAAGAACACCCCTCCACTTT
>-|TRBV5-4|TRBJ1-5|-
CASSFNTNQPQHF
TGTGCCAGCAGCTTTAACACAAATCAGCCCCAGCATTTT
>-|TRBV3-1/TRBV3-2|TRBJ2-5|-
CASSQEVETQYF
TGTGCCAGCAGCCAAGAAGTAGAGACCCAGTACTTC
>once|TRBV6-5|TRBJ1-5|-
CASSQWFGDQPQHF
TGTGCCAGCAGTCAATGGTTCGGGGATCAGCCCCAGCATTTT
>once|TRBV2|TRBJ2-3|TRBD1
CASSEGGTGGITDTQYF
TGTGCCAGCAGTGAAGGGGGGACAGGGGGCATCACAGATACGCAGTATTTT
>-|TRBV18|TRBJ1-5|-
CASSPDPNQPQHF
TGTGCCAGCTCTCCGGACCCCAATCAGCCCCAGCATTTT
>-|TRBV5-6|TRBJ1-3|-
CASSLAAVSGNTIYF
TGTGCCAGCAGCTTGGCGGCGGTCTCTGGAAACACCATATATTTT
>-|TRBV27|TRBJ1-2|-
CASSARGGYTF
TGTGCCAGCAGTGCCAGGGGTGGCTACACCTTC
>few|TRBV13|TRBJ1-3|TRBD1
CASSYDRGSGNTIYF
TGTGCCAGCAGCTACGACAGGGGCTCTGGAAACACCATATATTTT
>once|TRBV30|TRBJ2-7|TRBD2
CAWSVSGRLTYEQYF
TGTGCCTGGAGTGTTAGCGGGAGATTGACCTACGAGCAGTACTTC
>-|TRBV28|TRBJ1-2|-
CASNSRDYGYTF
TGTGCCAGCAACTCCCGGGACTATGGCTACACCTTC
>-|TRBV11-2|TRBJ1-5|-
CASSSLGGTQGQPQHF
TGTGCCAGCAGCTCCTTGGGTGGGACCCAAGGGCAGCCCCAGCATTTT
>-|TRBV2|TRBJ2-5|-
CASSLTGRQETQYF
TGTGCCAGCAGTCTGACGGGCAGACAAGAGACCCAGTACTTC
>-|TRBV3-1/TRBV3-2|TRBJ1-2|-
CASSQELDGSYGYTF
TGTGCCAGCAGCCAAGAGCTAGACGGAAGCTATGGCTACACCTTC
>-|TRBV30|TRBJ1-4|-
CALTATNEKLFF
TGTGCCTTGACCGCAACTAATGAAAAACTGTTTTTT
>once|TRBV28|TRBJ1-2|-
CASSPPGDYGYTF
TGTGCCAGCAGTCCCCCTGGGGACTATGGCTACACCTTC
>-|TRBV12-3/TRBV12-4|TRBJ1-5|-
CASGPLNQPQHF
TGTGCCAGCGGTCCTCTAAATCAGCCCCAGCATTTT
>-|TRBV5-5|TRBJ1-2|-
CASSLLVEKGYTF
TGTGCCAGCAGCTTGTTGGTGGAGAAGGGCTACACCTTC
>-|TRBV6-4|TRBJ1-2|TRBD1
CASSDLDRVFF
TGTGCCAGCAGTGACTTGGACAGGGTCTTCTTC
>-|TRBV7-7|TRBJ2-7|-
CASSLFSGDYEQYF
TGTGCTAGCAGCTTATTTTCTGGAGACTACGAGCAGTACTTC
>-|TRBV19|TRBJ1-4|-
CASSKLGFNEKLFF
TGTGCCAGTAGTAAACTGGGGTTTAATGAAAAACTGTTTTTT
>-|TRBV19|TRBJ1-2|-
CASSISDPSGNGYTF
TGTGCCAGTAGTATTTCGGACCCGTCAGGAAATGGCTACACCTTC
>-|TRBV4-1|TRBJ2-3|TRBD1
CASRPGQSTDTQYF
TGCGCCAGCAGACCGGGACAGAGCACAGATACGCAGTATTTT
>-|TRBV2|TRBJ1-5|-
CASSEASENQPQHF
TGTGCCAGCAGTGAAGCGTCTGAGAATCAGCCCCAGCATTTT
>-|TRBV6-1|TRBJ2-1|-
CASSVVRGGSYNEQFF
TGTGCCAGCAGTGTGGTGCGGGGTGGGTCCTACAATGAGCAGTTCTTC